This T cell receptor (beta chain) was captured in a study of T cells in narcolepsy. Study context: Patients with NT1 or NT2 and healthy control donors were enrolled. Study-wide points: Same-patient CSF and blood CD4+ T cell clonotypes included HCRT-specific and TRIB2-specific autoreactive ones. Autoreactive clone sequences were missing from some blood memory CD4+ repertoires. Reportedly, autoreactive clonotypes were serially detected in patients' blood but not controls'.

Only in-frame clones appear in the TCRdb table, and some are missing; sequencing was by immunoSEQ multiplex PCR. The table lists about 25,000 clones, roughly 83% of them singletons. A note on this clone: Its antigen is unidentified.

Unmatched junction bases numbered 4, after V lost 0 bases and J lost 2 bases. Germline V gives CDR1 SEHNR, CDR2 FQNEAQ (reference sequence). CDR3 length: 16 amino acids. What was sequenced was CD45RA- memory CD4+ T cells from PBMCs. The genes are TRBV7-9 and TRBJ2-3; TRBD1 aligns across 8 bases. The receptor comes from a human donor with narcolepsy. The CDR3 coding sequence is TGTGCCAGCAGCTTAGCCCAGGGGGCTCCCACAGATACGCAGTATTTT. Protein: CASSLAQGAPTDTQYF.